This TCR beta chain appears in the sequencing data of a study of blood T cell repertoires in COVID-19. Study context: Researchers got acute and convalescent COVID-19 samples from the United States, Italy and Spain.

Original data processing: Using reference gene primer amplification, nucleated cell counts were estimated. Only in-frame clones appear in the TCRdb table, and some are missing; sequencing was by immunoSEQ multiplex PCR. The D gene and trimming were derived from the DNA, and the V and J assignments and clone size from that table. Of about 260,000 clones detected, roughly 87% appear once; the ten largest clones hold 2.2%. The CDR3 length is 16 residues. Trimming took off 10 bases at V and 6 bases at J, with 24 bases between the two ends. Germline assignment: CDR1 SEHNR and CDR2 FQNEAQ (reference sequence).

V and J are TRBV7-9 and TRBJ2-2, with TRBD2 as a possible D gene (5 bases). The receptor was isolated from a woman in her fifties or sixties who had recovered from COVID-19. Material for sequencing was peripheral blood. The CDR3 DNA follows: TGTGCCATCAATGGGTTACGTGGGAGTAAATCCGGGGAGCTGTTTTTT. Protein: CAINGLRGSKSGELFF.